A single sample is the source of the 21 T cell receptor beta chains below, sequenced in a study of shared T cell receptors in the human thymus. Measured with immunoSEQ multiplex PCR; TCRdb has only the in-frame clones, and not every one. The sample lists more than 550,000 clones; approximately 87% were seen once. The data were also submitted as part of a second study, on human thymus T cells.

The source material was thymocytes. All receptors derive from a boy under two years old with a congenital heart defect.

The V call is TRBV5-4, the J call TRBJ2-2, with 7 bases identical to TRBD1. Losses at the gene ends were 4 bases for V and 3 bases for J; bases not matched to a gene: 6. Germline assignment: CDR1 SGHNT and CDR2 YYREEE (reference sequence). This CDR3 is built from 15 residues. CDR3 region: CASSPWQGDTGELFF. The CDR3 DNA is TGTGCCAGCAGCCCCTGGCAGGGGGACACCGGGGAGCTGTTTTTT.

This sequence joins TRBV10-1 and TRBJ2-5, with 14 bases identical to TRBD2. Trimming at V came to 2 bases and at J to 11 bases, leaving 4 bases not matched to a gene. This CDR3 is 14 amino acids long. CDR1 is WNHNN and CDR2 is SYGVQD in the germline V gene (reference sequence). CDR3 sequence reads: CASSEEGLAGAQYF. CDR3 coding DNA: TGCGCCAGCAGTGAGGAGGGACTAGCGGGAGCACAGTACTTC.

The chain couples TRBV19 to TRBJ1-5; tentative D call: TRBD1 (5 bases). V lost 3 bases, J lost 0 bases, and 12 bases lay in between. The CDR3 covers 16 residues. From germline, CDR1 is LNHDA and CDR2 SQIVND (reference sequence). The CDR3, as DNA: TGTGCCAGTAGTATTCAGACAGTAGCTAGCAATCAGCCCCAGCATTTT. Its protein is CASSIQTVASNQPQHF.

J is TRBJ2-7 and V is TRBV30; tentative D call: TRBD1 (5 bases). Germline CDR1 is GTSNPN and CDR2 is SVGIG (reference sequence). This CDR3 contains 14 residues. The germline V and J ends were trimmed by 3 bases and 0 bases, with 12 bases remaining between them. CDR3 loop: CAWRPIRGSYEQYF. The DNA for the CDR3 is TGTGCCTGGAGGCCGATTAGGGGCTCCTACGAGCAGTACTTC.

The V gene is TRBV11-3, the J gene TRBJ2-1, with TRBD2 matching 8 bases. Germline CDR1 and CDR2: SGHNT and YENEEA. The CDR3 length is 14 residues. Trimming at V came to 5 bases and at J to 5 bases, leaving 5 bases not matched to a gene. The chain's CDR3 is CASSMGLGHNEQFF. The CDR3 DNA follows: TGTGCCAGCAGCATGGGACTAGGCCACAATGAGCAGTTCTTC.

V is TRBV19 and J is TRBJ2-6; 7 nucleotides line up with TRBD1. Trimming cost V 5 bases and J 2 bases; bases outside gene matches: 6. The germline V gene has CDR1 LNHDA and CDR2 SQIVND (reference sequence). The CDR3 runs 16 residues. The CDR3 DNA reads TGTGCCAGTAGTCCGGACAGGCATACTGGGGCCAACGTCCTGACTTTC. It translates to CASSPDRHTGANVLTF. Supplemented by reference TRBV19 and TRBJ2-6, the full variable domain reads DGGITQSPKYLFRKEGQNVTLSCEQNLNHDAMYWYRQDPGQGLRLIYYSQIVNDFQKGDIAEGYSVSREKKESFPLTVTSAQKNPTAFYLCASSPDRHTGANVLTFGAGSRLTVL.

CDR3 sequence: CASLAGGPEETQYF. CDR3 nucleotide sequence: TGTGCCTCCCTAGCGGGGGGGCCTGAAGAGACCCAGTACTTC. The gene calls are TRBV10-3 and TRBJ2-5; 12 bases fit TRBD2. The ends lost 11 bases at V and 3 bases at J; junction bases unmatched: 7. The length of the CDR3 is 14 residues. The germline CDR1 and CDR2 sequences are ENHRY and SYGVKD.

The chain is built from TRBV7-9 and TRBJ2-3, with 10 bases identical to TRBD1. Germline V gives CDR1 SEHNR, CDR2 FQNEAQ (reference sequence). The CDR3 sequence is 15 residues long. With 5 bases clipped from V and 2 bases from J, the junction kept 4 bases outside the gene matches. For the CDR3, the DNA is TGTGCCAGCAGCGCGGGACAGGGGTTCACAGATACGCAGTATTTT. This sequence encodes CASSAGQGFTDTQYF.

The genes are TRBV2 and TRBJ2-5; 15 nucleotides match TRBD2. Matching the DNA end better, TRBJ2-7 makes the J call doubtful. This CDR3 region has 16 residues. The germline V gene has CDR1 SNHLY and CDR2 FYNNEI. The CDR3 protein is CASSYGTSGGYAEQYF. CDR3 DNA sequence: TGTGCCAGCAGTTACGGGACTAGCGGGGGGTATGCCGAGCAGTACTTC.

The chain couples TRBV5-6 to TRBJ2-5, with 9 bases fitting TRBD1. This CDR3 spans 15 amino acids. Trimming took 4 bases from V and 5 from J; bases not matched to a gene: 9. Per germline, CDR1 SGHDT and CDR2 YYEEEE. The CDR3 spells CASSHSPGTGETQYF. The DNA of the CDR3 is TGTGCCAGCAGCCACTCTCCCGGGACAGGGGAGACCCAGTACTTC.

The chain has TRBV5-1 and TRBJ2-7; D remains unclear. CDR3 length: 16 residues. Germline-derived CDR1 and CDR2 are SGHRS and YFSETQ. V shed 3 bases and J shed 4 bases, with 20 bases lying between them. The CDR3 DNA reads TGCGCCAGCAGCTCTATCCTTCAGGCCCCTTCTTACGAGCAGTACTTC. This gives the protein CASSSILQAPSYEQYF. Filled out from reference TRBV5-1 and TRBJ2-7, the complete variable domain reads KAGVTQTPRYLIKTRGQQVTLSCSPISGHRSVSWYQQTPGQGLQFLFEYFSETQRNKGNFPGRFSGRQFSNSRSEMNVSTLELGDSALYLCASSSILQAPSYEQYFGPGTRLTVT.

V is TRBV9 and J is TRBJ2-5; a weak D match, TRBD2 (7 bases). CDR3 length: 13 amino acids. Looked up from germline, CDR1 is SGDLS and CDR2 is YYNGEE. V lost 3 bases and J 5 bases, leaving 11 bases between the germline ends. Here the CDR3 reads CASSGTRGETQYF. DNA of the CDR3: TGTGCCAGCAGCGGGACTAGGGGGGAGACCCAGTACTTC.

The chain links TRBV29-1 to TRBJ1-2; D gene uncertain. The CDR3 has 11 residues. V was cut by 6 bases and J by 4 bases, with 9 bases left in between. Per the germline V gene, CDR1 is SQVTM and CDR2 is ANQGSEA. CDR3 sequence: CSVQSPYGYTF. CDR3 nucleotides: TGCAGCGTGCAGTCTCCCTATGGCTACACCTTC.

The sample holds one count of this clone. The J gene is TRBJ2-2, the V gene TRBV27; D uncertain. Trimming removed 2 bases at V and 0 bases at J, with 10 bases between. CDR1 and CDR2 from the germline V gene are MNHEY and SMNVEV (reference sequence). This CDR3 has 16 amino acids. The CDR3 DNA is TGTGCCAGCAGTTTACGAGAAAAATCGAACACCGGGGAGCTGTTTTTT. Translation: CASSLREKSNTGELFF.

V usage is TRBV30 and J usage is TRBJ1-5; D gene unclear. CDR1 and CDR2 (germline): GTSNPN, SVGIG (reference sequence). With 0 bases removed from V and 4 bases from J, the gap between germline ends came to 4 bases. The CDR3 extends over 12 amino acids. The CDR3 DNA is TGTGCCTGGAGTGTACTAAATCAGCCCCAGCATTTT. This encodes CAWSVLNQPQHF.

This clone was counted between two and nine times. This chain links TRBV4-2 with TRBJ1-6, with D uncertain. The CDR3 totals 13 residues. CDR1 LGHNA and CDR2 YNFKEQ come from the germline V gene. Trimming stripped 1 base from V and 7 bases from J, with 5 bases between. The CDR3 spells CASSQAVNSPLHF. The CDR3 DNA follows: TGTGCCAGCAGCCAAGCAGTAAATTCACCCCTCCACTTT.

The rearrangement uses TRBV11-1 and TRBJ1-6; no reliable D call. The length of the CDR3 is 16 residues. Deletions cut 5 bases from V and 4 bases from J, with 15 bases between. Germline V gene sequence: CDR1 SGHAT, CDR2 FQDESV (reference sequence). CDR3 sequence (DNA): TGTGCCAGCAGCCACGGGAGCTTGGGATATAATTCACCCCTCCACTTT. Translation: CASSHGSLGYNSPLHF.

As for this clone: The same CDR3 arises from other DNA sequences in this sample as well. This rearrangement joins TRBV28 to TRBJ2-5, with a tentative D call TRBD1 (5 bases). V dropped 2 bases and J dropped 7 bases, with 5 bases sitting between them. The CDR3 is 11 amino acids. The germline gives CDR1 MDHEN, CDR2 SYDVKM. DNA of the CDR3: TGTGCCAGCAGTTTAAGGGGGACCCAGTACTTC. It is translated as CASSLRGTQYF.

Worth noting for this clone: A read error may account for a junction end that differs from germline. CDR3 residues: CASRTSGSPPSDEQYF. CDR3 bases: TGTGCCAGCAGGACTAGCGGGAGCCCTCCCTCCGACGAGCAGTACTTC. V gene TRBV2 combines with J gene TRBJ2-7; TRBD2 agrees at 12 bases. CDR1 and CDR2 from the germline V gene are SNHLY and FYNNEI. The CDR3 is made up of 16 amino acids.

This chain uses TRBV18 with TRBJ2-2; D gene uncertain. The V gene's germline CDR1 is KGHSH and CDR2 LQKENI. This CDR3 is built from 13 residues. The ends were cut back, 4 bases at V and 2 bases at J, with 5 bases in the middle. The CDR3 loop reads CASSQTNTGELFF. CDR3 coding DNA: TGTGCCAGCTCACAAACAAACACCGGGGAGCTGTTTTTT.

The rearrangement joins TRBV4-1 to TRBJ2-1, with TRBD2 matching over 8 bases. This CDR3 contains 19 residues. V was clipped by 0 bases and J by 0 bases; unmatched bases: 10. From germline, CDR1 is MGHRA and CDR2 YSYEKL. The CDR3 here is CASSQEGFTSGTSYNEQFF. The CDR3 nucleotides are TGCGCCAGCAGCCAAGAAGGTTTCACTAGCGGAACCTCCTACAATGAGCAGTTCTTC.